Following are 5 T cell receptor beta chains from one sample sequenced in a study of graft-versus-host responses after intestinal transplantation. Sequencing was performed with immunoSEQ multiplex PCR; in TCRdb, only in-frame clones are kept and a portion is missing. The table lists roughly 7,000 clones, roughly 24% of them singletons, with 4% to 5% in the top ten. Sequenced material: alloreactive CD4+ T cells from a mixed lymphocyte reaction culture, taken before intestinal transplant. Subset described: CFSE-low proliferating T cells sorted from approximately six-day pre-transplant mixed lymphocyte reaction (GvH or HvG direction). The receptors were gathered from a human patient who received an intestinal transplant.

This clone has a single count. An end of the junction differs from the germline gene, which may be a read error. This rearrangement joins TRBV7-7 to TRBJ2-5; D remains unclear. Germline V CDR1 and CDR2: SSHAT, FNYEAQ (reference sequence). The CDR3 covers 15 residues. In DNA, the CDR3 is TGTGCTAGCAGCTGGGCACGCCAACCTCAAGAGACCCAGTACTTC. It is translated as CASSWARQPQETQYF.

This clone appeared once. The chain employs TRBV5-4 and TRBJ2-7; 7 bases are shared with TRBD1. With V trimmed by 4 bases and J by 2 bases, 3 bases remained unmatched. Germline CDR1 and CDR2: SGHNT and YYREEE (reference sequence). This CDR3 spans 13 amino acids. CDR3 nucleotides: TGTGCCAGCAGCAGGGACAGCACCTACGAGCAGTACTTC. This translates into CASSRDSTYEQYF.

V is TRBV7-9 and J is TRBJ1-2, with D tentatively TRBD1 (6 bases). V was shortened by 2 bases and J by 7 bases, with 14 bases between the two germline ends. Germline V lookup: CDR1 SEHNR, CDR2 FQNEAQ (reference sequence). The CDR3 totals 14 residues. This chain's CDR3 is CASSLTGGLTGYTF. The CDR3 nucleotides are TGTGCCAGCAGCTTAACCGGGGGCTTAACTGGCTACACCTTC.

Worth noting for this clone: A much bigger clone sits one base away, suggesting this may be a read error. Other DNA sequences from this sample encode an identical CDR3 as well. For the CDR3, the DNA is TGCGCCAGGGCGGGGGGACTAGCGGGAATCGAGCAGTACTTC. The encoded protein is CARAGGLAGIEQYF. The rearrangement uses TRBV7-3 and TRBJ2-7; 13 bases map to TRBD2. The CDR3 is made up of 14 amino acids. CDR1 is SGHTA, CDR2 FQGTGA, per germline.

In regard to this clone: A read error may produce the germline difference seen at one junction end. The chain recombines TRBV28 with TRBJ2-1, with D unresolved. The CDR3 is 16 residues long. Germline values: CDR1 MDHEN, CDR2 SYDVKM. The DNA of the CDR3 is TGTACCAGCAGCTTGGCCCCCGGGCAATGGGGCAATGAGCAGTTCTTC. This gives the protein CTSSLAPGQWGNEQFF. The whole variable domain, remainder taken from reference TRBV28 and TRBJ2-1, is DVKVTQSSRYLVKRTGEKVFLECVQDMDHENMFWYRQDPGLGLRLIYFSYDVKMKEKGDIPEGYSVSREKKERFSLILESASTNQTSMYLCTSSLAPGQWGNEQFFGPGTRLTVL.